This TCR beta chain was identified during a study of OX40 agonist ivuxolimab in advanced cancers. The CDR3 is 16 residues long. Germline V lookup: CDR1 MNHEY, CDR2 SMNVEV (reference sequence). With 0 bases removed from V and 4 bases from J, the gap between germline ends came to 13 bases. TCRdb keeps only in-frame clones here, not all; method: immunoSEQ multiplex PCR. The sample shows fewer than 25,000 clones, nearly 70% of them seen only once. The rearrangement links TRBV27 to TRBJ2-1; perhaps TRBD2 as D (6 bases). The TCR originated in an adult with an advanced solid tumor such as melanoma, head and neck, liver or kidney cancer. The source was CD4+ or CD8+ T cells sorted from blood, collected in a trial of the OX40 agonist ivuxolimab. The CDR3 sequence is CASSLSGGRLYNEQFF. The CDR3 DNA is TGTGCCAGCAGTTTATCTGGGGGGAGGCTTTACAATGAGCAGTTCTTC.